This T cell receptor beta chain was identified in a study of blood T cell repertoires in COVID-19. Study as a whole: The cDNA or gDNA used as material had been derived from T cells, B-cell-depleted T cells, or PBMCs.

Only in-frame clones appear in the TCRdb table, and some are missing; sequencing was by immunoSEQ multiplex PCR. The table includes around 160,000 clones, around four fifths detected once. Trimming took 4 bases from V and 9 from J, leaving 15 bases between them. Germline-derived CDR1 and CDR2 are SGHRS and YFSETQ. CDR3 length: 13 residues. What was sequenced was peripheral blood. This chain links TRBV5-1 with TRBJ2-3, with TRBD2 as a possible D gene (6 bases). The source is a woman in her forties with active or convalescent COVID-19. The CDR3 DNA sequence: TGCGCCAGCAGCCCCGGGGTAGCGGACACGCAGTATTTT. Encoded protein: CASSPGVADTQYF.